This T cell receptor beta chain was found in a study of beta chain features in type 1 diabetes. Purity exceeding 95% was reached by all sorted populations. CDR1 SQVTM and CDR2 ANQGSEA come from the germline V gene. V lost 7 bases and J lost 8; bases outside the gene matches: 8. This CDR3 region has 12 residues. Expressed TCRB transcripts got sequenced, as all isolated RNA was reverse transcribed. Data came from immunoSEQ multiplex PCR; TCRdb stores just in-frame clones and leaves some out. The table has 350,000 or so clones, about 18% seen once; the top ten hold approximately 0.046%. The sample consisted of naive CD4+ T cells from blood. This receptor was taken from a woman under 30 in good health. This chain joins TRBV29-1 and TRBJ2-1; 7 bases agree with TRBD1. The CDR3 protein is CSATGVGDEQFF. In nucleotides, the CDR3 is TGCAGCGCAACAGGGGTAGGGGATGAGCAGTTCTTC.